This passage covers 30 T cell receptor beta chains from one sample sequenced in a study of blood T cells in healthy people across ages. Primers used in a second PCR of roughly 7 to 12 cycles were a sample-barcoded 5' primer and a J-beta primer mix. One entry per CDR3 protein results from TCRdb running MiXCR on the 5' RACE reads. The sample shows 550,000 to 600,000 distinct CDR3 sequences, roughly a quarter of them seen only once. The source material was blood. These receptors originate from a woman in her 70s in good health.

The chain couples TRBV6-2 or TRBV6-3 to TRBJ2-5; D possibly corresponds to TRBD2 (5 bases). Matching the DNA end better, TRBJ2-7 makes the J call doubtful. Looked up from germline, CDR1 is MNHEY and CDR2 is SVGEGT. The CDR3 contains 15 residues. CDR3 DNA sequence: TGTGCCAGCAGTTCCGAGGGATTCCCGATCTACGAGCAGTACTTC. It is translated as CASSSEGFPIYEQYF.

The genes are TRBV4-3 and TRBJ1-1; D is perhaps TRBD1 (5 bases). V gave up 5 bases and J gave up 2 bases, with 12 bases separating them. The germline gives CDR1 LGHNA, CDR2 YSLEER. The CDR3 runs 14 residues. CDR3 protein: CASSVGARNTEAFF. DNA for the CDR3: TGCGCCAGCAGCGTTGGGGCCAGAAACACTGAAGCTTTCTTT.

This clonotype was counted only a few times. The rearrangement links TRBV6-6 to TRBJ1-2; 8 nucleotides line up with TRBD1. Germline CDR1 and CDR2: MNHNY and SVGAGI (reference sequence). J was trimmed by 3 bases and V by 4 bases; bases with no gene match: 7. The CDR3 sequence is 15 residues long. The CDR3 DNA is TGTGCCAGCAGTTTCGCGACAGGGGCAGACTATGGCTACACCTTC. It specifies CASSFATGADYGYTF.

The chain links TRBV10-3 to TRBJ2-5; D is unclear. The CDR3 is made up of 15 amino acids. CDR1 is ENHRY and CDR2 is SYGVKD in the germline V gene. V was shortened by 2 bases and J by 1 base, with 11 bases between the two germline ends. The CDR3 DNA reads as TGTGCCATCAGTGAGAGTGTCTACGGCCAAGAGACCCAGTACTTC. Residues: CAISESVYGQETQYF.

The gene calls are TRBV29-1 and TRBJ2-7; a weak D match, TRBD1 (6 bases). Trimming pared 5 bases from V and 7 bases from J, leaving 15 bases between. Germline V gene data show CDR1 as SQVTM and CDR2 as ANQGSEA. CDR3 length: 12 amino acids. The CDR3 spells CSVWGRPGEQYF. The CDR3 DNA is TGCAGCGTTTGGGGGCGGCCAGGAGAGCAGTACTTC.

The chain has TRBV13 and TRBJ2-3; tentatively, D is TRBD1 (5 bases). V lost 5 bases and J 3 bases, leaving 9 bases between the germline ends. CDR3 length equals 13 residues. Germline V lookup: CDR1 PRHDT, CDR2 FYEKMQ (reference sequence). The CDR3 sequence: CASSHPGTDTQYF. The CDR3 nucleotides read TGTGCCAGCAGCCACCCAGGGACAGATACGCAGTATTTT.

The genes are TRBV5-1 and TRBJ2-1; D could derive from TRBD1 or TRBD2 (5 bases each). There are 15 residues in the CDR3. V was shortened by 4 bases and J by 1 base, with 12 bases between the two germline ends. Germline values: CDR1 SGHRS, CDR2 YFSETQ. The CDR3 bases are TGCGCCAGCAGCCCCCTGGGGGTTTCCTACAATGAGCAGTTCTTC. Protein product: CASSPLGVSYNEQFF. Using reference TRBV5-1 and TRBJ2-1 for the parts outside the CDR3, the full variable domain is KAGVTQTPRYLIKTRGQQVTLSCSPISGHRSVSWYQQTPGQGLQFLFEYFSETQRNKGNFPGRFSGRQFSNSRSEMNVSTLELGDSALYLCASSPLGVSYNEQFFGPGTRLTVL.

This chain uses TRBV12-3 or TRBV12-4 with TRBJ1-5, with 11 bases fitting TRBD1. The CDR3 has 16 residues. V lost 6 bases and J lost 6; bases outside the gene matches: 10. The DNA for the CDR3 is TGTGCCAGCAGCTTTACCGGGACAGGGGGGGCTCAGCCCCAGCATTTT. Residues: CASSFTGTGGAQPQHF.

The DNA of the CDR3 is TGTGCCAGCAGCTCCACGGGACAGGGGGACACCGGGGAGCTGTTTTTT. Protein product: CASSSTGQGDTGELFF. J is TRBJ2-2 and V is TRBV5-6; TRBD1 matches at 11 bases. Trimming removed 3 bases from V and 3 bases from J; junction bases left unmatched: 4. Germline V gene lookup returns CDR1 SGHDT and CDR2 YYEEEE. The CDR3 contains 16 residues.

This clonotype occurred a few times. The chain uses TRBV6-4 and TRBJ2-7; no reliable D call. V was cut by 1 base and J by 0 bases, with 7 bases left in between. The CDR3 contains 14 residues. The germline V gene encodes CDR1 MRHNA and CDR2 SNTAGT. Here the CDR3 DNA reads TGTGCCAGCAGTGACTTCCTCCTCTCCTACGAGCAGTACTTC. It yields the protein CASSDFLLSYEQYF.

Many counts were recorded for this clonotype. The chain uses TRBV18 and TRBJ1-1; 10 bases agree with TRBD1. The CDR3 extends over 15 amino acids. Germline V lookup: CDR1 KGHSH, CDR2 LQKENI. Trimming took 6 bases from V and 5 from J; bases not matched to a gene: 9. The CDR3 region is CASSLGTGVGTEAFF. The CDR3 coding sequence is TGTGCCAGCTCCCTCGGGACAGGGGTGGGTACTGAAGCTTTCTTT.

This clonotype was picked up a small number of times. CDR3 sequence reads: CASSLDGGGAKNIQYF. In DNA, the CDR3 is TGTGCCAGCAGCTTAGACGGGGGCGGGGCCAAAAACATTCAGTACTTC. The rearrangement uses TRBV7-2 and TRBJ2-4; the D call may be TRBD1 or TRBD2 (6 bases each). Between the trimmed V and J ends, which lost 1 base and 1 base, there was a span of 11 bases. Germline-derived CDR1 and CDR2 are SGHTA and FQGNSA. This CDR3 region has 16 residues.

The CDR3 is CASSLWTSGKETQYF. CDR3 nucleotides: TGTGCCAGCAGCTTATGGACTAGCGGGAAAGAGACCCAGTACTTC. The rearrangement uses TRBV7-2 and TRBJ2-5, with 12 bases lining up with TRBD2. The CDR3 runs to 15 residues. From germline, CDR1 is SGHTA and CDR2 FQGNSA. Trimming removed 2 bases from V and 3 bases from J; junction bases left unmatched: 1.

This clonotype was recorded a few times. The gene calls are TRBV3-1 and TRBJ2-3; the match to TRBD2 covers 9 bases. Germline lookup yields CDR1 LGHDT and CDR2 YNNKEL (reference sequence). The CDR3 length is 13 residues. The DNA of the CDR3 is TGTGCGGCGGGAGGGGTGAGATCAGATACGCAGTATTTT. It encodes CAAGGVRSDTQYF.

CDR3 nucleotide sequence: TGCAGTGCTAGAGATGGGGGAGGGTCTTCACCCCTCCACTTT. It encodes CSARDGGGSSPLHF. V usage is TRBV20-1 and J usage is TRBJ1-6; possible D gene TRBD1, 5 bases. V lost 0 bases to trimming and J lost 9 bases, with 12 bases between them. Looked up from germline, CDR1 is DFQATT and CDR2 is SNEGSKA (reference sequence). CDR3 length: 14 residues.

Regarding this clonotype: One end of the junction varies from germline; a read error may be responsible. The V call is TRBV20-1, the J call TRBJ2-2, with 7 bases that match TRBD2. CDR1 and CDR2 from the germline V gene are DFQATT and SNEGSKA (reference sequence). The CDR3 sequence is 14 residues long. CDR3 coding DNA: TGCGGTGCTAGAGCGGCTGGGGGGGACGGGGAGCTGTTTTTT. Protein: CGARAAGGDGELFF.

The chain combines TRBV29-1 with TRBJ1-1; 7 nucleotides agree with TRBD1. The CDR3 consists of 11 residues. Losses at the gene ends were 2 bases for V and 7 bases for J; bases not matched to a gene: 1. Per the germline V gene, CDR1 is SQVTM and CDR2 is ANQGSEA. In nucleotides, the CDR3 is TGCAGCGTTGAATGGGACAGTGAAGCTTTCTTT. It encodes CSVEWDSEAFF.

This clonotype occurred a few times. The rearrangement uses TRBV7-8 and TRBJ2-7; D not resolved. Per the germline V gene, CDR1 is SGHVS and CDR2 is FQNEAQ. The CDR3 extends over 14 amino acids. Deletions cut 1 base from V and 1 base from J, with 8 bases between. The DNA for the CDR3 is TGTGCCAGCAGCTTAGATCAAGGTTCCTACGAGCAGTACTTC. It codes for CASSLDQGSYEQYF.

This clonotype was seen many times. The chain combines TRBV7-2 with TRBJ2-2; TRBD1 aligns across 7 bases. This CDR3 comprises 15 residues. With V trimmed by 1 base and J by 3 bases, 2 bases remained unmatched. Germline V lookup: CDR1 SGHTA, CDR2 FQGNSA. The CDR3 spells CASSLGQGHTGELFF. The CDR3 DNA reads as TGTGCCAGCAGCTTAGGACAGGGACACACCGGGGAGCTGTTTTTT.

Only a few counts were recorded for this clonotype. The J gene is TRBJ2-1, the V gene TRBV5-1; either TRBD1 or TRBD2 may supply D (5 bases each). V was pared by 0 bases and J by 5 bases, with 15 bases between. Germline loops: CDR1 SGHRS, CDR2 YFSETQ. The length of the CDR3 is 16 residues. CDR3 in amino acids: CASSLGGGTLNNEQFF. The CDR3 DNA follows: TGCGCCAGCAGCTTGGGGGGTGGGACCCTTAACAATGAGCAGTTCTTC.

The rearrangement links TRBV21-1 to TRBJ1-1. TRBV21-1 is an annotated pseudogene. The CDR3 runs 13 residues. The chain's CDR3 is CASSKEWYTEAFF. The CDR3 DNA reads TGTGCCAGCAGCAAAGAGTGGTACACTGAAGCTTTCTTT.

The chain recombines TRBV5-1 with TRBJ1-4; D perhaps matches TRBD1 (5 bases). Germline assignment: CDR1 SGHRS and CDR2 YFSETQ. This CDR3 is 14 amino acids long. V was shortened by 5 bases and J by 8 bases, with 16 bases between the two germline ends. CDR3 residues: CASRAGGGDEKLFF. In nucleotides, the CDR3 is TGCGCCAGCAGGGCTGGTGGGGGGGACGAAAAACTGTTTTTT.

V gene TRBV20-1 combines with J gene TRBJ2-3; D unclear. The CDR3 loop spans 12 amino acids. Looked up from germline, CDR1 is DFQATT and CDR2 is SNEGSKA (reference sequence). Trimming removed 5 bases from V and 1 base from J, with 7 bases in between. CDR3 sequence (DNA): TGCAGTGCTCCCGAGGGCACAGATACGCAGTATTTT. Translated, it gives CSAPEGTDTQYF.

As regards this clonotype: At one end, the junction sequence differs from germline, possibly due to a read error. This chain joins TRBV20-1 and TRBJ2-3; 7 bases agree with TRBD2. Looked up from germline, CDR1 is DFQATT and CDR2 is SNEGSKA (reference sequence). CDR3 length equals 15 residues. The DNA for the CDR3 is TGCAGTGCTCCGCGGGGGAGGGTGAGCACAGATACGCAGTGTTTT. Its protein is CSAPRGRVSTDTQCF.

As regards this clonotype: A much larger clone sits a single nucleotide away, making a read error possible. This chain uses TRBV20-1 with TRBJ2-1; no firm D call. This CDR3 region has 11 residues. Germline loops: CDR1 DFQATT, CDR2 SNEGSKA (reference sequence). The CDR3: CSASGPNGQFF. In nucleotides, the CDR3 is TGCAGTGCTAGCGGGCCCAATGGGCAGTTCTTC.

As to this clonotype: At one boundary the junction diverges from the germline segment, which might be a read error. This chain links TRBV19 with TRBJ2-7, with 12 bases aligning to TRBD2. The CDR3 is made up of 15 amino acids. CDR1 and CDR2 from the germline V gene are LNHDA and SQIVND (reference sequence). The CDR3 DNA sequence: TGTGCTAGTAGTATCGGACTAGCGGGATCCTACGAGCAGTACTTC. It specifies CASSIGLAGSYEQYF.

This clonotype was seen only a few times. V is TRBV15 and J is TRBJ1-4, with D possibly matching TRBD1 (6 bases). V lost 1 base and J 0 bases, leaving 15 bases between the germline ends. Germline V lookup: CDR1 LNHNV, CDR2 YYDKDF (reference sequence). This CDR3 comprises 18 residues. In DNA form, the CDR3 reads TGTGCCACCAGCAGAGGGGGGGCAGGACTAGCAACTAATGAAAAACTGTTTTTT. Its translation: CATSRGGAGLATNEKLFF.

V and J are TRBV4-3 and TRBJ2-7; the match to TRBD2 covers 7 bases. V gave up 0 bases and J gave up 2 bases; unmatched junction bases: 4. Per germline, CDR1 LGHNA and CDR2 YSLEER. CDR3 length equals 15 residues. CDR3 nucleotide sequence: TGCGCCAGCAGCCAAGATGGGGCGGGGGCCTACGAGCAGTACTTC. Protein sequence: CASSQDGAGAYEQYF.

The rearrangement links TRBV20-1 to TRBJ2-3; D may be TRBD1 (5 bases). The CDR3 has 14 residues. Trimming cost V 2 bases and J 1 base, with 10 bases left between them. Per germline, CDR1 DFQATT and CDR2 SNEGSKA (reference sequence). CDR3 loop: CSARWGGRTDTQYF. In DNA, the CDR3 is TGCAGTGCTAGATGGGGCGGTCGCACAGATACGCAGTATTTT.

The V call is TRBV12-3 or TRBV12-4, the J call TRBJ1-6; the D gene is possibly TRBD1 (5 bases). The CDR3 covers 14 residues. V lost 7 bases and J lost 7, with 14 bases in between. CDR3 in amino acids: CASTRGGYNSPLHF. CDR3 bases: TGTGCCAGCACCCGGGGGGGATACAATTCACCCCTCCACTTT.